This is a list of T cell receptor beta chains from one sample in a study of radiation and T cells in renal cell carcinoma. Data came from immunoSEQ multiplex PCR; TCRdb stores just in-frame clones and leaves some out. The top ten hold 25% to 35% of the sample, which has about 50,000 clones, 65% to 90% seen once. The sample here was blood, taken from a patient whose treatment included radiotherapy and nephrectomy. All receptors come from a woman aged 70 to 79 with renal cell carcinoma. CDR3s include the opening cysteine and the closing phenylalanine or tryptophan. D genes are given only for firm matches. Some rows have no size entry. The others give once, few or many, or a class for an expanded clone.

D: -; size: -; V: TRBV11-1; J: TRBJ1-1; DNA: TGTGCCAGCCGTAAAGGAACGAACACTGAAGCTTTCTTT; CDR3: CASRKGTNTEAFF
D: TRBD1; size: -; V: TRBV2; J: TRBJ1-6; DNA: TGTGCCAGCAGTGCAATAGGACAGGGGGCGCGAAATTCACCCCTCCACTTT; CDR3: CASSAIGQGARNSPLHF
D: TRBD1; size: -; V: TRBV7-9; J: TRBJ2-7; DNA: TGTGCCAGCAGCTTAATCGGGACAGGTTATTCCTACGAGCAGTACTTC; CDR3: CASSLIGTGYSYEQYF
D: -; size: -; V: TRBV27; J: TRBJ2-6; DNA: TGTGCCAGCAGGCAATTCTCTGGGGCCAACGTCCTGACTTTC; CDR3: CASRQFSGANVLTF
D: TRBD2; size: few; V: TRBV7-2; J: TRBJ2-5; DNA: TGTGCCAGCAGCCCGCGGCAGCGGGGGGCCCAGTACTTC; CDR3: CASSPRQRGAQYF
D: -; size: -; V: TRBV7-2; J: TRBJ2-7; DNA: TGTGCCAGCAGGCTTTCGACGGGAGTGGACGAGCAGTACTTC; CDR3: CASRLSTGVDEQYF
D: TRBD1; size: -; V: TRBV4-1; J: TRBJ2-7; DNA: TGCGCCAGCAGCCAACCGGACAGGGGAGTTGGAGAGCAGTACTTC; CDR3: CASSQPDRGVGEQYF
D: TRBD1; size: once; V: TRBV29-1; J: TRBJ1-2; DNA: TGCAGCGTTGAGGGGACAGCGAACTATGGCTACACCTTC; CDR3: CSVEGTANYGYTF
D: -; size: few; V: TRBV7-8; J: TRBJ2-1; DNA: TGTGCCAGCAGCTTAGGGCAGGTGGGGACTCCCAGCTCCTACAATGAGCAGTTCTTC; CDR3: CASSLGQVGTPSSYNEQFF
D: -; size: -; V: TRBV5-1; J: TRBJ2-2; DNA: TGCGCCAGCAGCCGCTCTTGGGAGGGGGAGCTGTTTTTT; CDR3: CASSRSWEGELFF